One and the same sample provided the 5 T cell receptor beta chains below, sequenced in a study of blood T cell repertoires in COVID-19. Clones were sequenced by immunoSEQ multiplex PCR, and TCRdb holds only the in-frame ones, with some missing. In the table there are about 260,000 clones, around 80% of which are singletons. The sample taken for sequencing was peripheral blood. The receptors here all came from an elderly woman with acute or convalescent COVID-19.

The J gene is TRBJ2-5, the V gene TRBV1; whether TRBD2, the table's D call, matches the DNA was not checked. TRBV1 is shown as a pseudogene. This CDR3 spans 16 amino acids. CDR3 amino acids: CTSSQYNGLAGDDQYF. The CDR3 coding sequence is TGCACCAGCAGCCAATATAATGGACTAGCGGGAGATGACCAGTACTTC.

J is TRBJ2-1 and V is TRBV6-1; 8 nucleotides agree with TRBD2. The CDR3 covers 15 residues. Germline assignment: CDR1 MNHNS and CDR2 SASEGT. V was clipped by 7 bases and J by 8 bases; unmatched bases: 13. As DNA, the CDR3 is TGTGCCAGCAACCAACCGGGACTAGAATACGATGAGCAGTTCTTC. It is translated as CASNQPGLEYDEQFF.

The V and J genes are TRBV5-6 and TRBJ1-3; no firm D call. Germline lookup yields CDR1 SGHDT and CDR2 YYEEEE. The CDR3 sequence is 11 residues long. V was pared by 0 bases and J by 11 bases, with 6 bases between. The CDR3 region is CASSLAGPIYF. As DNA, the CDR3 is TGTGCCAGCAGCTTGGCGGGTCCCATATATTTT.

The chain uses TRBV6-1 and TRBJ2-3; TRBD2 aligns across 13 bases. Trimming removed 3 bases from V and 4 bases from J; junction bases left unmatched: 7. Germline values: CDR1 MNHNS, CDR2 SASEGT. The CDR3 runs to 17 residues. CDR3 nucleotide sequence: TGTGCCAGCAGTGAGAGTTGGACTAGCGGGGGCCCAGATACGCAGTATTTT. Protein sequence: CASSESWTSGGPDTQYF.

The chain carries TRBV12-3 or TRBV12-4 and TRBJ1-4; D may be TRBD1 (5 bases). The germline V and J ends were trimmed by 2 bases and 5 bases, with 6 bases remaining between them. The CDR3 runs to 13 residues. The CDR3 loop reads CASSLRGNEKLFF. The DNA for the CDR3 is TGTGCCAGCAGTTTACGGGGGAATGAAAAACTGTTTTTT.